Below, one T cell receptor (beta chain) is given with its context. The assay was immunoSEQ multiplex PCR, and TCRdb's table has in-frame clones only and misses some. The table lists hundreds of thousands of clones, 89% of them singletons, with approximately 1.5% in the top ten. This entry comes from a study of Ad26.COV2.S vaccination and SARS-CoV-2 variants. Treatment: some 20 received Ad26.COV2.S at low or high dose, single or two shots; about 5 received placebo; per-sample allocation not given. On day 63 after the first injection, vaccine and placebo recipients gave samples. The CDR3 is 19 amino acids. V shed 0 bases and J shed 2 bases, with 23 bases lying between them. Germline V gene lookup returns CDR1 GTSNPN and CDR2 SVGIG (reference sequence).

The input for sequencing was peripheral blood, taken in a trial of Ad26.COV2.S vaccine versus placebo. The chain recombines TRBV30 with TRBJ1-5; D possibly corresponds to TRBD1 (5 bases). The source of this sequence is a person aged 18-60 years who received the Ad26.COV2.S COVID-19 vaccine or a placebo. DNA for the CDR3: TGTGCCTGGAGTGTATTTTCCGGGCCCCGGGGGGAGGGCAATCAGCCCCAGCATTTT. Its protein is CAWSVFSGPRGEGNQPQHF.